This TCR beta chain was captured in a study of identical twins. Study-wide findings and caveats: The models gave estimates that fell short of the out-of-frame TCR alpha sharing seen in monozygotic twins. With abundant cord blood beta clonotypes, insertions were fewer; memory repertoires showed no such pattern.

TCRdb redid the calling of the 5' RACE reads with MiXCR, one entry per CDR3 protein. This table has about 520,000 distinct CDR3 sequences, 20% to 25% appearing once. A note on this clonotype: The antigen remains undetermined.

V gave up 3 bases and J gave up 2 bases; unmatched junction bases: 2. This CDR3 contains 14 residues. From germline, CDR1 is SGDLS and CDR2 YYNGEE. These records were also assigned to another study, of T cells expressing NK-cell markers. From that report: These clonotypes additionally ranked first within the CD3+CD56-NKG2C+ fraction of several donors.

The V call is TRBV9, the J call TRBJ2-1, with 7 nucleotides matching TRBD1. The specimen sequenced was CD4+ T cells sorted from blood. This TCR was recovered from a woman aged 18-29 years in good health. The CDR3 DNA is TGTGCCAGCAGCGAGGGGACAGCCTACAATGAGCAGTTCTTC. Its translation: CASSEGTAYNEQFF.